This is a list of T cell receptor beta chains from one sample in a study of blood T cell repertoires in COVID-19. The assay was immunoSEQ multiplex PCR, and TCRdb's table has in-frame clones only and misses some. This table holds about 44,000 clones, approximately 81% found once. The sequencing sample was made of peripheral blood. These receptors originate from a woman in her seventies with acute or convalescent COVID-19. Each CDR3 is given with its conserved first and last residue. The D gene is left open where the match is weak. Only part of the rows carry a size: once, few, many, or a class if the clone is expanded.

v_call,d_call,clone_size,j_call,cdr3_aa,cdr3_nt
TRBV9,NA,once,TRBJ2-3,CASSSISTQYF,TGTGCCAGCAGCTCTATAAGCACGCAGTATTTT
TRBV28,TRBD1,NA,TRBJ1-2,CASSLMNRGSGYTF,TGTGCCAGCAGCCTTATGAACAGGGGCTCTGGCTACACCTTC
TRBV5-1,NA,NA,TRBJ1-1,CASSQDMNTEAFF,TGCGCCAGCAGTCAAGACATGAACACTGAAGCTTTCTTT
TRBV5-1,NA,NA,TRBJ2-3,CASEPGPGTDTQYF,TGCGCCAGCGAACCCGGTCCGGGCACAGATACGCAGTATTTT
TRBV7-3,NA,few,TRBJ2-5,CASSPGGGGRQTQYF,TGTGCCAGCAGCCCTGGTGGGGGAGGAAGGCAGACCCAGTACTTC
TRBV28,NA,NA,TRBJ1-5,CASRGSGARNQPQHF,TGTGCCAGCAGGGGGTCAGGGGCTCGCAATCAGCCCCAGCATTTT
TRBV7-6,NA,NA,TRBJ1-2,CASSSDPAGQNYGYTF,TGTGCCAGCAGCTCTGATCCCGCCGGACAAAACTATGGCTACACCTTC
TRBV11-3,TRBD2,NA,TRBJ2-1,CASSSKGLAGNEQFF,TGTGCCAGCAGCTCTAAGGGACTAGCGGGGAATGAGCAGTTCTTC
TRBV7-3,TRBD2,NA,TRBJ2-3,CASSSQGPSGRSSRSTDTQYF,TGTGCCAGCAGCTCACAAGGGCCTAGCGGAAGAAGTTCACGAAGCACAGATACGCAGTATTTT
TRBV18,NA,NA,TRBJ2-7,CASSPSPAGRTFYIYEQYF,TGTGCCAGCTCACCCTCACCCGCAGGGAGGACCTTTTACATTTACGAGCAGTACTTC
TRBV7-2,TRBD2,NA,TRBJ2-2,CASSKGTSGRTGELFF,TGTGCCAGCAGCAAAGGGACTAGCGGGAGGACCGGGGAGCTGTTTTTT
TRBV19,TRBD1,NA,TRBJ2-7,CASSTPGQSYEQYF,TGTGCCAGTAGTACTCCGGGACAGAGCTACGAGCAGTACTTC
TRBV5-6,NA,NA,TRBJ1-2,CASSLADRGYTF,TGTGCCAGCAGCTTGGCCGACAGGGGCTACACCTTC
TRBV19,NA,NA,TRBJ2-5,CASSIGVRAEGETQYF,TGTGCCAGTAGTATAGGGGTGCGGGCCGAAGGCGAGACCCAGTACTTC
TRBV30,TRBD2,NA,TRBJ2-3,CAWNRLADTDTQYF,TGTGCCTGGAACCGACTAGCGGACACAGATACGCAGTATTTT
TRBV7-2,TRBD1,few,TRBJ1-3,CASSRQGDGNTIYF,TGTGCCAGCAGCCGGCAGGGGGACGGAAACACCATATATTTT
TRBV28,TRBD1,NA,TRBJ1-5,CASIASQGAGSNQPQHF,TGTGCCAGCATTGCTTCACAGGGGGCAGGTAGCAATCAGCCCCAGCATTTT
TRBV19,TRBD1,NA,TRBJ1-2,CATAPLPTGTGPRYTF,TGTGCCACAGCCCCACTACCAACCGGGACAGGTCCACGCTACACCTTC
TRBV6-6,NA,NA,TRBJ1-2,CASSPGQGPSGYTF,TGTGCCAGCAGCCCCGGCCAGGGCCCCTCTGGCTACACCTTC
TRBV5-5,TRBD2,NA,TRBJ2-7,CASSPGGYEQYF,TGTGCCAGCAGCCCGGGGGGGTACGAGCAGTACTTC
TRBV5-1,TRBD1,NA,TRBJ2-1,CASSVRDRGLDEQFF,TGCGCCAGCAGCGTCCGGGACAGGGGGCTTGATGAGCAGTTCTTC
TRBV27,TRBD2,NA,TRBJ2-5,CASSLSTSGSEAETQYF,TGTGCCAGCAGTTTATCGACTAGCGGGAGTGAAGCAGAGACCCAGTACTTC
TRBV12-3/TRBV12-4,TRBD1,NA,TRBJ1-1,CASSRTGGTEAFF,TGTGCCAGCAGTCGGACAGGCGGGACTGAAGCTTTCTTT
TRBV20-1,NA,NA,TRBJ2-7,CSARGGYEQYF,TGCAGTGCAAGGGGGGGGTACGAGCAGTACTTC
TRBV28,TRBD1,NA,TRBJ1-5,CASSWADPGGQGIKPSNQPQHF,TGTGCCAGCAGTTGGGCGGACCCGGGGGGACAGGGGATCAAGCCAAGCAATCAGCCCCAGCATTTT
TRBV29-1,NA,NA,TRBJ1-1,CSDARASLNTEAFF,TGCAGCGACGCGAGGGCAAGCCTGAACACTGAAGCTTTCTTT
TRBV28,TRBD1,NA,TRBJ2-7,CASIRDRTYEQYF,TGTGCCAGCATCCGGGACAGGACCTACGAGCAGTACTTC